This paragraph covers one T cell receptor beta chain sequence. This record comes from a study of control samples from healthy donors and cancer patients. Profiled with immunoSEQ multiplex PCR; TCRdb holds only in-frame clones, not every one. The data hold 60,000 to 75,000 clones, with 87% observed a single time. V was trimmed by 4 bases and J by 0 bases, leaving 11 bases between them. The CDR3 loop spans 16 amino acids. Per germline, CDR1 SGHKS and CDR2 YYEKEE (reference sequence). The sample comprised PBMCs. The J gene is TRBJ2-6, the V gene TRBV5-5; D is perhaps TRBD2 (5 bases). The source of this sequence is a woman aged 45 to 65 with head and neck cancer. The CDR3 protein is CASSPGLNSGANVLTF. Written as DNA, the CDR3 is TGTGCCAGCAGCCCCGGACTCAACTCTGGGGCCAACGTCCTGACTTTC.